In this sample, the clone carrying this T cell receptor beta chain turned up a few times. Its matching antigen is unknown. These data are taken from a study of vaccination and CD4 T cells after COVID-19. In the study overall: PCR on nasal swabs identified SARS-CoV-2 in convalescent patients, of whom under ten were mild and one severe. The convalescents included six males and four females, and among them two were Hispanic while seven were Caucasian.

The sample's treatment: roughly 10-day PBMC culture with coronavirus spike peptide pools or control peptides (ViraFEST assay). Trimming took off 1 base at V and 14 bases at J, with 5 bases between the two ends. Germline V lookup: CDR1 SGHTA, CDR2 FQGNSA. The CDR3 spans 9 residues. The study's findings and limits: A median about 90% of convalescent patients' SARS-CoV-2-reactive clones emerged only after vaccination.

The Oncomine TCR Beta short-read assay was applied to DNA of cultured CD4+ T cells. TCRdb re-called the PCR reads through MiXCR, storing one row per CDR3 protein. The data contain tens of thousands of distinct CDR3 sequences, 32% of them singletons. The sequenced material came from cultured CD4+ T cells from blood. V and J are TRBV7-2 and TRBJ1-2, with unresolved D. This clonotype originated in a human donor with COVID-19. The CDR3 protein is CASSLEPTF. CDR3 nucleotide sequence: TGTGCCAGCAGCTTAGAACCGACCTTC.